The next 20 T cell receptor beta chains were all read from a single sample in a study of T cell changes during pregnancy in multiple sclerosis. Here immunoSEQ multiplex PCR was the method, and the copy in TCRdb shows in-frame clones only, minus some. The repertoire holds fewer than 50,000 clones, with about 90% as singletons. The specimen comprised CD4+ T cells from peripheral blood mononuclear cells, sampled in the third trimester of pregnancy. The receptors come from a female donor with multiple sclerosis, enrolled in a pregnancy study.

The CDR3 sequence is CASREQNGNEQYF. CDR3 coding DNA: TGCGCCAGCAGGGAACAGAACGGTAACGAGCAGTACTTC. This chain links TRBV5-1 with TRBJ2-7; D is undetermined. The CDR3 is 13 amino acids. The V gene lost 5 bases and the J gene lost 5 bases, with 14 bases spanning the gap. Looked up from germline, CDR1 is SGHRS and CDR2 is YFSETQ.

This clone was seen only once. V usage is TRBV6-5 and J usage is TRBJ2-4; D is unclear. The CDR3 is 15 amino acids. Germline lookup yields CDR1 MNHEY and CDR2 SVGAGI. The germline V and J ends were trimmed by 6 bases and 3 bases, with 15 bases remaining between them. CDR3 in DNA: TGTGCCAGCAGCCCCCCCGACGCAGGCAAAAACATTCAGTACTTC. This gives the protein CASSPPDAGKNIQYF.

This chain uses TRBV5-1 with TRBJ2-1; D is ambiguous. The germline V gene has CDR1 SGHRS and CDR2 YFSETQ. This CDR3 contains 13 residues. The V end was cut by 5 bases, the J end by 4 bases, with 10 bases between. As DNA, the CDR3 is TGCGCCAGCAGAAGTACACAGTACAATGAGCAGTTCTTC. It is translated as CASRSTQYNEQFF. The full variable domain, with the rest looked up from reference TRBV5-1 and TRBJ2-1, is KAGVTQTPRYLIKTRGQQVTLSCSPISGHRSVSWYQQTPGQGLQFLFEYFSETQRNKGNFPGRFSGRQFSNSRSEMNVSTLELGDSALYLCASRSTQYNEQFFGPGTRLTVL.

V usage is TRBV2 and J usage is TRBJ2-3; TRBD1 aligns across 7 bases. The CDR3 consists of 12 residues. The germline CDR1 and CDR2 sequences are SNHLY and FYNNEI. Trimming cost V 7 bases and J 6 bases; bases outside gene matches: 4. CDR3 loop: CASKGGWDTQYF. Written as DNA, the CDR3 is TGTGCCAGCAAAGGGGGCTGGGATACGCAGTATTTT.

This rearrangement joins TRBV5-1 to TRBJ2-7; TRBD2 might be the D (5 bases). Trimming cost V 4 bases and J 4 bases, with 15 bases left between them. This CDR3 contains 14 residues. Germline CDR1 and CDR2: SGHRS and YFSETQ. CDR3 amino acids: CASSTEGLKYEQYF. The CDR3 DNA follows: TGCGCCAGCAGCACTGAAGGACTGAAGTACGAGCAGTACTTC.

The rearrangement joins TRBV28 to TRBJ2-1; unclear D gene. The CDR3 covers 12 residues. Germline CDR1 reads MDHEN; CDR2 reads SYDVKM. Trimming took 5 bases from V and 3 from J, leaving 5 bases between them. CDR3 nucleotides: TGTGCCAGCAGTCCGGGCTACAATGAGCAGTTCTTC. This gives the protein CASSPGYNEQFF.

The chain joins TRBV4-2 to TRBJ1-3, with 9 bases lining up with TRBD1. The CDR3 has 17 amino acids. With V trimmed by 4 bases and J by 0 bases, 7 bases remained unmatched. Germline loops: CDR1 LGHNA, CDR2 YNFKEQ. CDR3 residues: CASSPPGQGSSGNTIYF. For the CDR3, the DNA is TGTGCCAGCAGCCCCCCGGGACAGGGTTCCTCTGGAAACACCATATATTTT.

This clone has a single count. The chain links TRBV18 to TRBJ2-1, with 7 bases matching TRBD1. The CDR3 sequence is 17 residues long. V shed 6 bases and J 1 base; nucleotides not matched to a gene: 12. The V gene's germline CDR1 is KGHSH and CDR2 LQKENI. The CDR3 protein is CASSPNQGDGSYNEQFF. The CDR3 region has the DNA TGTGCCAGCTCGCCAAACCAGGGGGATGGTTCCTACAATGAGCAGTTCTTC. Drawing the rest from reference TRBV18 and TRBJ2-1, the complete variable domain is NAGVMQNPRHLVRRRGQEARLRCSPMKGHSHVYWYRQLPEEGLKFMVYLQKENIIDESGMPKERFSAEFPKEGPSILRIQQVVRGDSAAYFCASSPNQGDGSYNEQFFGPGTRLTVL.

The V and J genes are TRBV11-2 and TRBJ1-1; maybe TRBD1 (6 bases). Deletions cut 2 bases from V and 4 bases from J, with 11 bases between. This CDR3 has 14 residues. The germline gives CDR1 SGHAT, CDR2 FQNNGV. The CDR3 bases are TGTGCCAGCAGCTTAAACAGGGTGGGCACTGAAGCTTTCTTT. Its translation is CASSLNRVGTEAFF. The whole variable domain, filled in from reference TRBV11-2 and TRBJ1-1, reads EAGVAQSPRYKIIEKRQSVAFWCNPISGHATLYWYQQILGQGPKLLIQFQNNGVVDDSQLPKDRFSAERLKGVDSTLKIQPAKLEDSAVYLCASSLNRVGTEAFFGQGTRLTVV.

The chain has TRBV5-4 and TRBJ2-5; D possibly corresponds to TRBD2 (6 bases). Deletions cut 2 bases from V and 0 bases from J, with 11 bases between. The CDR3 is 15 residues long. Germline V lookup: CDR1 SGHNT, CDR2 YYREEE (reference sequence). CDR3 loop: CASSLSLANQETQYF. The CDR3 DNA sequence: TGTGCCAGCAGCTTAAGTCTAGCGAACCAAGAGACCCAGTACTTC.

This chain connects TRBV7-9 to TRBJ1-4; D ambiguous. V lost 1 base and J lost 0, with 12 bases in between. The length of the CDR3 is 17 residues. Per germline, CDR1 SEHNR and CDR2 FQNEAQ (reference sequence). The CDR3 is CASSLDPPGATNEKLFF. The CDR3 region has the DNA TGTGCCAGCAGCTTAGACCCACCCGGGGCAACTAATGAAAAACTGTTTTTT.

Here the CDR3 DNA reads TGTGCCAGCAGTCCGGGGGGCGGGGTTATGCAGCCCCAGCATTTT. It is translated as CASSPGGGVMQPQHF. V gene TRBV27 combines with J gene TRBJ1-5; D is possibly TRBD1 (6 bases). V lost 5 bases, J lost 7 bases, and 18 bases lay in between. This CDR3 is built from 15 residues. Germline CDR1 MNHEY, CDR2 SMNVEV (reference sequence).

The V gene is TRBV29-1, the J gene TRBJ1-4; TRBD1 agrees at 8 bases. This CDR3 is 13 amino acids long. The germline V gene encodes CDR1 SQVTM and CDR2 ANQGSEA. Trimming cost V 7 bases and J 4 bases; bases outside gene matches: 5. The CDR3 is CSATDRDNEKLFF. The CDR3 DNA is TGCAGCGCCACGGACAGGGATAATGAAAAACTGTTTTTT. Looking up the rest from reference TRBV29-1 and TRBJ1-4 gives the full variable domain: SAVISQKPSRDICQRGTSLTIQCQVDSQVTMMFWYRQQPGQSLTLIATANQGSEATYESGFVIDKFPISRPNLTFSTLTVSNMSPEDSSIYLCSATDRDNEKLFFGSGTQLSVL.

The V call is TRBV9, the J call TRBJ2-1; the match to TRBD2 covers 14 bases. Unmatched junction bases numbered 13, after V lost 3 bases and J lost 2 bases. The CDR3 contains 20 residues. Germline-derived CDR1 and CDR2 are SGDLS and YYNGEE. CDR3 amino acids: CASSAHGTSGSYGTYNEQFF. In DNA form, the CDR3 reads TGTGCCAGCAGCGCGCACGGGACTAGCGGGAGTTATGGGACCTACAATGAGCAGTTCTTC.

This chain joins TRBV10-1 and TRBJ2-1; 7 bases map to TRBD1. CDR3 length equals 13 residues. From germline, CDR1 is WNHNN and CDR2 SYGVQD (reference sequence). With 3 bases clipped from V and 9 bases from J, the junction kept 5 bases outside the gene matches. The CDR3 here is CASSDPGTVEQFF. In DNA, the CDR3 is TGCGCCAGCAGTGATCCCGGGACAGTTGAGCAGTTCTTC.

V usage is TRBV9 and J usage is TRBJ1-1; 9 nucleotides line up with TRBD1. The trim removed 0 bases at V and 3 bases at J, leaving 12 bases unmatched. CDR1 and CDR2 from the germline V gene are SGDLS and YYNGEE. The CDR3 runs to 18 residues. CDR3 sequence (DNA): TGTGCCAGCAGCGTAGCTTTCACCGGGACAGGGAACGACACTGAAGCTTTCTTT. This codes for CASSVAFTGTGNDTEAFF. Complete variable domain (other parts from reference TRBV9 and TRBJ1-1): DSGVTQTPKHLITATGQRVTLRCSPRSGDLSVYWYQQSLDQGLQFLIQYYNGEERAKGNILERFSAQQFPDLHSELNLSSLELGDSALYFCASSVAFTGTGNDTEAFFGQGTRLTVV.

This clone has just one count. The J gene is TRBJ1-4, the V gene TRBV7-2; TRBD1 is a possible D gene (6 bases). The germline V gene has CDR1 SGHTA and CDR2 FQGNSA. V lost 6 bases to trimming and J lost 4 bases, with 12 bases between them. The CDR3 has 14 amino acids. The CDR3 spells CASRAGTLNEKLFF. The CDR3 DNA reads TGTGCCAGCAGAGCCGGGACACTTAATGAAAAACTGTTTTTT.

The rearrangement links TRBV5-6 to TRBJ2-5, with a tentative D call TRBD2 (5 bases). Trimming pared 0 bases from V and 3 bases from J, leaving 6 bases between. This CDR3 region has 13 residues. Looked up from germline, CDR1 is SGHDT and CDR2 is YYEEEE. CDR3 sequence: CASSLVGEETQYF. In DNA, the CDR3 is TGTGCCAGCAGCTTGGTCGGGGAAGAGACCCAGTACTTC.

The chain links TRBV27 to TRBJ2-3; D is perhaps TRBD2 (6 bases). This CDR3 comprises 14 residues. V lost 3 bases and J 2 bases, leaving 9 bases between the germline ends. CDR1 and CDR2 (germline): MNHEY, SMNVEV (reference sequence). CDR3 protein: CASSLERATDTQYF. The CDR3 DNA is TGTGCCAGCAGTTTGGAGCGGGCCACAGATACGCAGTATTTT.

The chain recombines TRBV6-1 with TRBJ2-1; D gene uncertain. CDR1 is MNHNS, CDR2 SASEGT, per germline. This CDR3 is built from 15 residues. Trimming removed 1 base from V and 0 bases from J, with 7 bases in between. The DNA for the CDR3 is TGTGCCAGCAGTGAAGACTTGAGCTCCTACAATGAGCAGTTCTTC. Translating gives CASSEDLSSYNEQFF.